One and the same sample provided the 25 T cell receptor beta chains below, sequenced in a study of T cell responses to AZD1222 COVID-19 vaccine. Repertoires were generated with immunoSEQ multiplex PCR, while TCRdb's copy carries only in-frame clones and drops some. Of roughly 80,000 clones listed, around 92% were seen once; the top ten hold about 5%. This material consisted of peripheral blood, taken on day 0 of AZD1222 vaccination. The receptor set was obtained from an adult in good health.

This rearrangement joins TRBV7-2 to TRBJ2-6; D gene uncertain. V lost 1 base to trimming and J lost 4 bases, with 5 bases between them. Germline values: CDR1 SGHTA, CDR2 FQGNSA. This CDR3 has 14 residues. Here the CDR3 reads CASSLGRGANVLTF. The DNA of the CDR3 is TGTGCCAGCAGCTTAGGCAGGGGGGCCAACGTCCTGACTTTC.

The chain has TRBV5-4 and TRBJ2-5; 10 bases match TRBD2. The length of the CDR3 is 20 residues. Losses at the gene ends were 1 base for V and 0 bases for J; bases not matched to a gene: 15. Looked up from germline, CDR1 is SGHNT and CDR2 is YYREEE (reference sequence). Written as DNA, the CDR3 is TGTGCCAGCAGCTTGAGTTTAGCTAGCGGGAGAAGAGGGTACCAAGAGACCCAGTACTTC. Translating it yields CASSLSLASGRRGYQETQYF.

The rearrangement links TRBV10-3 to TRBJ2-7; D ambiguous. The germline V gene has CDR1 ENHRY and CDR2 SYGVKD. CDR3 size: 13 residues. With 8 bases removed from V and 0 bases from J, the gap between germline ends came to 11 bases. The CDR3 loop is CAIASGSSYEQYF. The CDR3 nucleotides are TGTGCCATCGCCTCGGGTAGCTCCTACGAGCAGTACTTC.

The chain recombines TRBV7-3 with TRBJ2-1, with a weak D call TRBD2 (5 bases). Germline V gives CDR1 SGHTA, CDR2 FQGTGA. The CDR3 covers 15 residues. V was shortened by 5 bases and J by 4 bases, with 15 bases between the two germline ends. CDR3 loop: CASSDRLAKYNEQFF. The CDR3 bases are TGTGCCAGCAGCGACCGGCTAGCTAAATACAATGAGCAGTTCTTC.

The chain employs TRBV5-4 and TRBJ1-2, with TRBD1 matching over 8 bases. This CDR3 has 16 residues. With V trimmed by 1 base and J by 5 bases, 10 bases remained unmatched. Germline lookup yields CDR1 SGHNT and CDR2 YYREEE (reference sequence). In DNA form, the CDR3 reads TGTGCCAGCAGCTTGTCAAACCGGGACAGGTTATATGGCTACACCTTC. Translated: CASSLSNRDRLYGYTF.

The gene calls are TRBV5-8 and TRBJ2-5; no clear D. The germline V gene encodes CDR1 SGHTS and CDR2 YDEGEE. V was shortened by 1 base and J by 5 bases, with 12 bases between the two germline ends. The length of the CDR3 is 14 residues. The DNA for the CDR3 is TGTGCCAGCAGCTTGTCATCAAGTTGGGAGACCCAGTACTTC. This encodes CASSLSSSWETQYF.

The rearrangement joins TRBV28 to TRBJ1-6, with 9 bases lining up with TRBD1. The CDR3 contains 13 residues. V trimming: 7 bases; J trimming: 10 bases; junction bases outside the gene matches: 5. CDR1 is MDHEN, CDR2 SYDVKM, per germline. The CDR3 DNA follows: TGTGCCAGCAAAGGGACAGGGACGTCACCCCTCCACTTT. Translated: CASKGTGTSPLHF.

This chain connects TRBV3-1 (or the pseudogene TRBV3-2) to TRBJ2-1, with 10 positions matching TRBD2. The length of the CDR3 is 17 residues. V lost 0 bases, J lost 4 bases, and 6 bases stayed unmatched. Germline V gene lookup returns CDR1 LGHDT and CDR2 YNNKEL (reference sequence). The CDR3 DNA follows: TGTGCCAGCAGCCAAGATACTAGCGGGATCTCGTACAATGAGCAGTTCTTC. This codes for CASSQDTSGISYNEQFF.

This clone was observed once. This chain links TRBV9 with TRBJ2-7; 8 positions match TRBD1. This CDR3 has 13 amino acids. The trim removed 4 bases at V and 3 bases at J, leaving 3 bases unmatched. The V gene's germline CDR1 is SGDLS and CDR2 YYNGEE. The DNA of the CDR3 is TGTGCCAGCAGCCACGGACAGGGCTACGAGCAGTACTTC. The encoded protein is CASSHGQGYEQYF.

The chain has TRBV6-5 and TRBJ1-5; no clear D gene. The V end was cut by 2 bases, the J end by 1 base, with 6 bases between. The CDR3 runs 14 residues. From germline, CDR1 is MNHEY and CDR2 SVGAGI. This CDR3 reads CASSYDSSNQPQHF. The CDR3 DNA is TGTGCCAGCAGTTACGACTCCAGCAATCAGCCCCAGCATTTT.

V and J are TRBV21-1 and TRBJ2-1; the table assigns TRBD2, which was not confirmed against the DNA. TRBV21-1 is recorded as a pseudogene. There are 16 residues in the CDR3. CDR3 region: CASSKAGLAGYNEQFF. For the CDR3, the DNA is TGTGCCAGCAGCAAAGCGGGCCTAGCGGGGTACAATGAGCAGTTCTTC.

The genes are TRBV19 and TRBJ2-5; D tentatively reads TRBD1 or TRBD2 (6 bases each). The V and J ends lost 3 bases and 4 bases respectively, with 12 bases between them. The CDR3 contains 14 residues. The germline V gene has CDR1 LNHDA and CDR2 SQIVND (reference sequence). The CDR3 reads CASSMTGAGETQYF. The CDR3 nucleotides are TGTGCCAGTAGTATGACGGGGGCGGGAGAGACCCAGTACTTC.

This clone was found once. The chain couples TRBV27 to TRBJ1-6; 9 positions agree with TRBD1. The V and J ends lost 6 bases and 7 bases, in that order; junction bases with no gene match: 22. CDR3 length: 20 amino acids. The V gene's germline CDR1 is MNHEY and CDR2 SMNVEV (reference sequence). The chain's CDR3 is CASSPLHIQGAVRGNSPLHF. The CDR3 DNA is TGTGCCAGCAGCCCACTTCACATACAGGGGGCGGTCCGGGGGAATTCACCCCTCCACTTT.

The chain uses TRBV15 and TRBJ2-5; the D is unclear. The CDR3 is 17 amino acids. V lost 2 bases and J 5 bases, leaving 21 bases between the germline ends. CDR1 is LNHNV, CDR2 YYDKDF, per germline (reference sequence). Here the CDR3 reads CATSRSEPGPLGETQYF. CDR3 bases: TGTGCCACCAGCAGATCTGAACCGGGCCCCCTGGGCGAGACCCAGTACTTC. Filled out from reference TRBV15 and TRBJ2-5, the complete variable domain reads DAMVIQNPRYQVTQFGKPVTLSCSQTLNHNVMYWYQQKSSQAPKLLFHYYDKDFNNEADTPDNFQSRRPNTSFCFLDIRSPGLGDTAMYLCATSRSEPGPLGETQYFGPGTRLLVL.

The chain is built from TRBV5-1 and TRBJ1-1; the match to TRBD1 covers 7 bases. Germline V gene lookup returns CDR1 SGHRS and CDR2 YFSETQ. The V gene end was trimmed by 0 bases and the J gene end by 11 bases; junction bases not matched to a gene: 10. The CDR3 sequence is 14 residues long. CDR3 nucleotides: TGCGCCAGCAGCTTGGAGAGACCAGGGGGAATGGCTTTCTTT. Encoded protein: CASSLERPGGMAFF.

The chain couples TRBV28 to TRBJ1-2; D not certain. Trimming took off 11 bases at V and 3 bases at J, with 22 bases between the two ends. The CDR3 has 15 residues. The germline gives CDR1 MDHEN, CDR2 SYDVKM. The CDR3 reads CAAARVGKVDYGYTF. CDR3 DNA: TGTGCCGCAGCGCGGGTGGGGAAAGTAGACTATGGCTACACCTTC.

The genes are TRBV6-5 and TRBJ2-7, with 8 bases that match TRBD1. This CDR3 has 16 amino acids. Germline assignment: CDR1 MNHEY and CDR2 SVGAGI. J lost 4 bases, V lost 2 bases, and 10 bases had no gene match. The CDR3 DNA reads as TGTGCCAGCAGTTACCTCACTGAGACAGGGGCTTACGAGCAGTACTTC. It codes for CASSYLTETGAYEQYF.

This clone came up once. The rearrangement links TRBV9 to TRBJ2-4; TRBD2 is a possible D gene (5 bases). This CDR3 spans 13 amino acids. The V end lost 4 bases, the J end lost 8 bases, and 13 bases lay between the germline ends. Germline loops: CDR1 SGDLS, CDR2 YYNGEE. CDR3 amino acids: CASSPHTGDIQYF. The CDR3 DNA sequence: TGTGCCAGCAGCCCTCACACCGGGGACATTCAGTACTTC.

This chain connects TRBV29-1 to TRBJ2-3, with D possibly matching TRBD1 (5 bases). V shed 1 base and J shed 13 bases, with 12 bases lying between them. Germline V gene sequence: CDR1 SQVTM, CDR2 ANQGSEA. The CDR3 extends over 11 amino acids. The CDR3 reads CSVEGGPREYF. The CDR3 DNA follows: TGCAGCGTTGAAGGGGGCCCCAGGGAGTATTTT.

This sequence joins TRBV29-1 and TRBJ1-4; D unresolved. Germline-derived CDR1 and CDR2 are SQVTM and ANQGSEA. The CDR3 totals 12 residues. The ends were cut back, 4 bases at V and 8 bases at J, with 11 bases in the middle. In DNA form, the CDR3 reads TGCAGCGTTGTTCTGTTGGGGGAAAAACTGTTTTTT. It specifies CSVVLLGEKLFF.

The V and J genes are TRBV7-8 and TRBJ2-5; perhaps TRBD1 as D (6 bases). CDR1 is SGHVS and CDR2 is FQNEAQ in the germline V gene. Trimming stripped 4 bases from V and 5 bases from J, with 17 bases between. The length of the CDR3 is 15 residues. CDR3 region: CASSYPARQGETQYF. In DNA, the CDR3 is TGTGCCAGCAGCTACCCGGCCAGGCAGGGGGAGACCCAGTACTTC.

This clone appeared once. The chain couples TRBV19 to TRBJ2-4; 12 bases fit TRBD2. CDR3 length: 14 residues. Germline CDR1 is LNHDA and CDR2 is SQIVND (reference sequence). The J segment lost 10 bases and the V segment lost 4 bases, leaving 5 bases of the junction unmatched. CDR3 DNA: TGTGCCAGTAGTAATCTAGCGGGAGGGCCTATTCAGTACTTC. Its translation is CASSNLAGGPIQYF.

V gene TRBV7-2 combines with J gene TRBJ2-5; 9 bases agree with TRBD2. The germline gives CDR1 SGHTA, CDR2 FQGNSA. The V gene end was trimmed by 1 base and the J gene end by 5 bases; junction bases not matched to a gene: 5. CDR3 length: 15 residues. The CDR3 loop reads CASSLVAGDRETQYF. The CDR3 nucleotides are TGTGCCAGCAGCTTAGTAGCGGGAGACAGGGAGACCCAGTACTTC.

The rearrangement joins TRBV19 to TRBJ2-3; TRBD1 matches 7 bases. Losses at the gene ends were 3 bases for V and 1 base for J; bases not matched to a gene: 1. This CDR3 contains 14 residues. CDR1 is LNHDA, CDR2 SQIVND, per germline (reference sequence). The chain's CDR3 is CASSIDRGTDTQYF. The CDR3 region has the DNA TGTGCCAGTAGTATCGACAGGGGCACAGATACGCAGTATTTT.

This sequence joins TRBV2 and TRBJ1-5; D not certain. The CDR3 runs to 14 residues. The V end was cut by 2 bases, the J end by 3 bases, with 8 bases between. CDR1 is SNHLY, CDR2 FYNNEI, per germline. The CDR3 is CASSERRNNQPQHF. In DNA, the CDR3 is TGTGCCAGCAGTGAAAGACGCAACAATCAGCCCCAGCATTTT.